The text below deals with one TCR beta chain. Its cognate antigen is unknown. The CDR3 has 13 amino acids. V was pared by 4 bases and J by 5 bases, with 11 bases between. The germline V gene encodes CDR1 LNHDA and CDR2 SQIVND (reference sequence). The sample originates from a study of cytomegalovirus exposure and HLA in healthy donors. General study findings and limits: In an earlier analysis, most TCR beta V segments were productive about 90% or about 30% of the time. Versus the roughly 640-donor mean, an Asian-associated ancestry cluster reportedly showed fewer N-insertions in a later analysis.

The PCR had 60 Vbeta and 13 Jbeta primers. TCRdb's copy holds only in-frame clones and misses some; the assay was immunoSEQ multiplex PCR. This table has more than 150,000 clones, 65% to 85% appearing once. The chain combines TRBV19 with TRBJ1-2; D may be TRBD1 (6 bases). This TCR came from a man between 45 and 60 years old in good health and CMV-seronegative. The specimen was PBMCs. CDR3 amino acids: CASSTTQGYGYTF. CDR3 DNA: TGTGCCAGTAGTACTACCCAGGGGTATGGCTACACCTTC.